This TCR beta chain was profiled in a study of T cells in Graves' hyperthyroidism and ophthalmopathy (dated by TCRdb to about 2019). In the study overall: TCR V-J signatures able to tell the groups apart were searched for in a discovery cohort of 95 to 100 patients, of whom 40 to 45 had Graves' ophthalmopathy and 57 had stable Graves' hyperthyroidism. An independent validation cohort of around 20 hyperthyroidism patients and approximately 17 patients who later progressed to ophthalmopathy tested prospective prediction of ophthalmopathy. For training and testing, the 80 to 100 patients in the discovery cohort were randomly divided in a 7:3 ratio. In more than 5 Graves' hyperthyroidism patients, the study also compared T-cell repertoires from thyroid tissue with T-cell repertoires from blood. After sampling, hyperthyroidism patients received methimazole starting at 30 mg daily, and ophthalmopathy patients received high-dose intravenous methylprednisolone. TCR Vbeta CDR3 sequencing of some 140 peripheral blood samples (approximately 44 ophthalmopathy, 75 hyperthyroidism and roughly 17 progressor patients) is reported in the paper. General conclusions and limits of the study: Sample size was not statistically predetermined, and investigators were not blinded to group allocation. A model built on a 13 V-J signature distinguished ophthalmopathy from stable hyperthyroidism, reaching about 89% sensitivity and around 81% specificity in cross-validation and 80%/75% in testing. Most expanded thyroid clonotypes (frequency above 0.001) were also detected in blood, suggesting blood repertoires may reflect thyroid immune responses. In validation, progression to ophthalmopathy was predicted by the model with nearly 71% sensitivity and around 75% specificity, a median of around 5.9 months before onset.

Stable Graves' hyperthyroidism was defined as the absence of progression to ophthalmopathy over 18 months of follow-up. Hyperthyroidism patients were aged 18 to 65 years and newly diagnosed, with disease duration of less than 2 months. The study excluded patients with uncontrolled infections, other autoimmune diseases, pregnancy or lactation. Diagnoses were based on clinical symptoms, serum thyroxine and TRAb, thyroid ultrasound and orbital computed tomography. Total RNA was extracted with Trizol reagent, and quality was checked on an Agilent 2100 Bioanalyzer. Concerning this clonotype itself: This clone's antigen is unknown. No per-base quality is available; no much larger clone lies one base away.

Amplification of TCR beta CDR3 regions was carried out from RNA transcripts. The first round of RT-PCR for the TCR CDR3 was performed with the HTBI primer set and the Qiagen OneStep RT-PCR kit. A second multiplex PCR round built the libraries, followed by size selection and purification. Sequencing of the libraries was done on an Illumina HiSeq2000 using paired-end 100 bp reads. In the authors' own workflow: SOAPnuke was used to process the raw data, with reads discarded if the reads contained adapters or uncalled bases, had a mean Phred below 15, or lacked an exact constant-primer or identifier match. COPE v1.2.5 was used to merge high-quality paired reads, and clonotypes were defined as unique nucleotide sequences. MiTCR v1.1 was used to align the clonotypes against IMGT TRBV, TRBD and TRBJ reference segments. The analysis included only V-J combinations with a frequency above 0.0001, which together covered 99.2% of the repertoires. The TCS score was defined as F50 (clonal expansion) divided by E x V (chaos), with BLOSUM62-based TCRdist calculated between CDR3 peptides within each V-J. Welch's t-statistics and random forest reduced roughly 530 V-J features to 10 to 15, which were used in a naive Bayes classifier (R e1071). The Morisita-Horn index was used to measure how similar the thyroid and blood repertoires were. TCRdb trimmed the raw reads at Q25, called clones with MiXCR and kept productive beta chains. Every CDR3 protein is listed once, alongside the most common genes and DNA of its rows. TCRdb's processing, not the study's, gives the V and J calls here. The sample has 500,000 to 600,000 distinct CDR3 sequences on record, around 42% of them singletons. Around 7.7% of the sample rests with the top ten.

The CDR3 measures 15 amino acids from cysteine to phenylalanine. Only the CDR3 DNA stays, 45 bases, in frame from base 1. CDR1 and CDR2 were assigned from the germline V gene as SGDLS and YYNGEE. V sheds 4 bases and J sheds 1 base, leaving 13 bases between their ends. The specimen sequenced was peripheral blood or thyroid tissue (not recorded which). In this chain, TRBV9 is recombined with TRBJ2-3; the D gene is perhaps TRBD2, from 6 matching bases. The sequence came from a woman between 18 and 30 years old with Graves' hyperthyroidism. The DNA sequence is TGTGCCAGCAGCCATAGCGGAGGGGGCACAGATACGCAGTATTTT. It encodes CASSHSGGGTDTQYF.